What follows are 24 T cell receptor beta chains derived from one specimen sequenced in a study of shared clonotypes between healthy human individuals (dated by TCRdb to about 2020). The library was produced with the immunoSEQ multiplex PCR assay. This is the immuneACCESS table as TCRdb keeps it, with only in-frame sequences that have V and J called. A part of the clones is gone; compared with another copy, unresolved V genes explain less than half, and the rest is unexplained. The sample table shows 1.5 million to 2.5 million clones, and about 94% are seen once. Clones ranked in the top ten supply around 1.2% of the sample. For the CD8 naive samples, CD45RO-negative cells were positively selected for CCR7, yielding a CD45RA+CCR7+ population from which TemRA cells were excluded. Sequenced sample: naive CD8+ T cells sorted from blood. The sample's cell subset or site label, in plain terms: CD45RA+CCR7+. These receptors all come from a man aged 18-30 years in good health.

Worth noting for this clone: The sample carries other DNA sequences with the same CDR3. This chain connects TRBV5-1 to TRBJ2-7; tentative D call: TRBD2 (6 bases). The germline V gene has CDR1 SGHRS and CDR2 YFSETQ. Trimming took 0 bases from V and 3 from J, leaving 10 bases between them. The CDR3 is 14 residues long. CDR3 nucleotide sequence: TGCGCCAGCAGCTTGGGACGGGGAGGCTACGAGCAGTACTTC. It specifies CASSLGRGGYEQYF.

This chain links TRBV4-3 with TRBJ2-7; D gene uncertain. This CDR3 is built from 16 residues. Looked up from germline, CDR1 is LGHNA and CDR2 is YSLEER. V dropped 0 bases and J dropped 2 bases, with 14 bases sitting between them. The CDR3, as DNA: TGCGCCAGCAGCCAAGATCGAGGAGTAGTGACCTACGAGCAGTACTTC. Translated: CASSQDRGVVTYEQYF.

The CDR3: CASRGIEETQYF. The CDR3, as DNA: TGTGCCAGCAGGGGGATAGAAGAGACCCAGTACTTC. This chain uses TRBV2 with TRBJ2-5; no clear D gene. With 6 bases removed from V and 3 bases from J, the gap between germline ends came to 8 bases. This CDR3 contains 12 residues. Germline CDR1 and CDR2: SNHLY and FYNNEI.

This chain links TRBV5-1 with TRBJ2-1; D perhaps matches TRBD2 (7 bases). Germline-derived CDR1 and CDR2 are SGHRS and YFSETQ. The ends were cut back, 4 bases at V and 8 bases at J, with 19 bases in the middle. The CDR3 consists of 15 residues. This CDR3 reads CASSLWERGGDEQFF. The CDR3 DNA sequence: TGCGCCAGCAGCCTCTGGGAGAGGGGGGGCGATGAGCAGTTCTTC. The full variable domain, its missing parts supplied by reference TRBV5-1 and TRBJ2-1, is KAGVTQTPRYLIKTRGQQVTLSCSPISGHRSVSWYQQTPGQGLQFLFEYFSETQRNKGNFPGRFSGRQFSNSRSEMNVSTLELGDSALYLCASSLWERGGDEQFFGPGTRLTVL.

This clone was seen only once. The CDR3 region is CASQSPPTAGDTQYF. The CDR3 coding sequence is TGTGCCAGCCAGTCCCCCCCGACAGCAGGAGATACGCAGTATTTT. This chain links TRBV2 with TRBJ2-3, with D possibly TRBD1 on 5 matching bases. Per the germline V gene, CDR1 is SNHLY and CDR2 is FYNNEI. V was clipped by 8 bases and J by 5 bases, with 20 bases between them. CDR3 length: 15 amino acids.

In the case of this clone: This CDR3 is also generated by other DNA sequences in the sample. The chain couples TRBV11-2 to TRBJ1-1, with unresolved D. Trimming removed 1 base from V and 6 bases from J, with 3 bases in between. The CDR3 has 11 residues. Germline loops: CDR1 SGHAT, CDR2 FQNNGV. The CDR3 DNA is TGTGCCAGCAGCTTAGGTGCTGAAGCTTTCTTT. Its protein is CASSLGAEAFF. The whole variable domain, filled in from reference TRBV11-2 and TRBJ1-1, reads EAGVAQSPRYKIIEKRQSVAFWCNPISGHATLYWYQQILGQGPKLLIQFQNNGVVDDSQLPKDRFSAERLKGVDSTLKIQPAKLEDSAVYLCASSLGAEAFFGQGTRLTVV.

This clone appeared once. The chain links TRBV11-2 to TRBJ1-2, with TRBD1 identical over 8 bases. Germline V lookup: CDR1 SGHAT, CDR2 FQNNGV. The CDR3 has 19 residues. With 0 bases clipped from V and 0 bases from J, the junction kept 12 bases outside the gene matches. Here the CDR3 DNA reads TGTGCCAGCAGCTTAGATTATAATCCGGACAGGGAGACTAACTATGGCTACACCTTC. It translates to CASSLDYNPDRETNYGYTF.

The V and J genes are TRBV7-2 and TRBJ2-1; 13 bases match TRBD2. The germline gives CDR1 SGHTA, CDR2 FQGNSA. The CDR3 is made up of 15 amino acids. V trimming: 5 bases; J trimming: 9 bases; junction bases outside the gene matches: 7. The CDR3: CASSVLAGGRSEQFF. CDR3 DNA: TGTGCCAGCAGCGTACTAGCGGGAGGGCGAAGTGAGCAGTTCTTC.

V and J are TRBV30 and TRBJ2-5, with D hard to call. V gave up 4 bases and J gave up 2 bases, with 11 bases separating them. Germline values: CDR1 GTSNPN, CDR2 SVGIG (reference sequence). The CDR3 has 13 residues. The CDR3 nucleotides are TGTGCCTGGAAAGGGAAATCGCAAGAGACCCAGTACTTC. It yields the protein CAWKGKSQETQYF.

The gene calls are TRBV19 and TRBJ1-5, with D unresolved. Per germline, CDR1 LNHDA and CDR2 SQIVND (reference sequence). V shed 5 bases and J shed 9 bases, with 20 bases lying between them. This CDR3 region has 15 residues. CDR3 region: CASSPSLDGSRPQHF. DNA of the CDR3: TGTGCCAGTAGTCCGAGCCTTGACGGCTCTCGGCCCCAGCATTTT.

The chain employs TRBV13 and TRBJ2-7, with D unresolved. The V end lost 7 bases, the J end lost 0 bases, and 10 bases lay between the germline ends. The CDR3 is 13 residues long. Germline V gives CDR1 PRHDT, CDR2 FYEKMQ (reference sequence). CDR3 coding DNA: TGTGCCAGCACCTCCGGGCCCTCCTACGAGCAGTACTTC. This encodes CASTSGPSYEQYF.

In regard to this clone: Other DNA sequences in the sample encode the same CDR3. CDR3 in amino acids: CASSLSSNEQFF. The CDR3 DNA reads TGTGCCAGCAGCTTAAGCAGCAATGAGCAGTTCTTC. The J gene is TRBJ2-1, the V gene TRBV7-9, with unresolved D. The CDR3 contains 12 residues. Germline V gene data show CDR1 as SEHNR and CDR2 as FQNEAQ (reference sequence). V lost 2 bases and J 6 bases, leaving 5 bases between the germline ends.

The CDR3 coding sequence is TGTGCCAGCAGCTTGGGACAAGGGACAGGCCTCTACGAGCAGTACTTC. Its translation: CASSLGQGTGLYEQYF. The chain carries TRBV5-4 and TRBJ2-7; 8 bases match TRBD1. Germline lookup yields CDR1 SGHNT and CDR2 YYREEE (reference sequence). The CDR3 runs to 16 residues. Trimming at V came to 0 bases and at J to 3 bases, leaving 8 bases not matched to a gene.

This chain joins TRBV5-4 and TRBJ1-3; D call uncertain. Trimming stripped 0 bases from V and 4 bases from J, with 14 bases between. The V gene's germline CDR1 is SGHNT and CDR2 YYREEE (reference sequence). The CDR3 is 16 residues long. This chain's CDR3 is CASSLASKGEGNTIYF. The CDR3 nucleotides are TGTGCCAGCAGCTTGGCGAGTAAGGGAGAAGGAAACACCATATATTTT.

CDR3: CASSDEEGARAYEQYF. The CDR3 nucleotides read TGTGCCAGCAGTGATGAGGAGGGGGCCAGAGCCTACGAGCAGTACTTC. The V call is TRBV2, the J call TRBJ2-7; the D gene is possibly TRBD1 (7 bases). The CDR3 is 16 residues long. CDR1 is SNHLY, CDR2 FYNNEI, per germline. With 3 bases removed from V and 2 bases from J, the gap between germline ends came to 17 bases.

The chain carries TRBV29-1 and TRBJ1-2; the D gene is possibly TRBD1 (6 bases). Germline CDR1 and CDR2: SQVTM and ANQGSEA. The V gene lost 6 bases and the J gene lost 5 bases, with 16 bases spanning the gap. The CDR3 covers 13 residues. CDR3: CSVRDIARYGYTF. The CDR3 bases are TGCAGCGTCCGGGACATCGCGCGTTATGGCTACACCTTC. The whole variable domain, remainder taken from reference TRBV29-1 and TRBJ1-2, is SAVISQKPSRDICQRGTSLTIQCQVDSQVTMMFWYRQQPGQSLTLIATANQGSEATYESGFVIDKFPISRPNLTFSTLTVSNMSPEDSSIYLCSVRDIARYGYTFGSGTRLTVV.

This chain uses TRBV29-1 with TRBJ2-2; TRBD1 matches at 7 bases. CDR1 is SQVTM and CDR2 is ANQGSEA in the germline V gene. CDR3 length: 14 residues. With V trimmed by 5 bases and J by 1 base, 4 bases remained unmatched. The CDR3 nucleotides read TGCAGCGTTATCGACAGGGTGAACACCGGGGAGCTGTTTTTT. Translated: CSVIDRVNTGELFF.

This clone was observed once. The chain links TRBV27 to TRBJ2-5; D is possibly TRBD1 (5 bases). There are 15 residues in the CDR3. Trimming left V 8 bases short and J 5 bases short, with 21 bases between. Germline CDR1 MNHEY, CDR2 SMNVEV (reference sequence). The CDR3 DNA follows: TGTGCCAGCGGATCGGACACGCCCCTCGGGGAGACCCAGTACTTC. It yields the protein CASGSDTPLGETQYF.

This chain joins TRBV27 and TRBJ2-2, with 11 bases that match TRBD1. V gave up 7 bases and J gave up 6 bases; unmatched junction bases: 10. The CDR3 runs 16 residues. Germline loops: CDR1 MNHEY, CDR2 SMNVEV (reference sequence). CDR3: CASTPHQGQGAGELFF. In DNA form, the CDR3 reads TGTGCCAGCACCCCCCACCAGGGACAGGGGGCCGGGGAGCTGTTTTTT.

CDR3 protein: CASSLQEDRNIQYF. CDR3 DNA: TGTGCCAGCAGCTTACAGGAAGATCGAAACATTCAGTACTTC. The chain has TRBV7-8 and TRBJ2-4, with unresolved D. Trimming pared 2 bases from V and 6 bases from J, leaving 11 bases between. The length of the CDR3 is 14 residues. Germline assignment: CDR1 SGHVS and CDR2 FQNEAQ.

V is TRBV15 and J is TRBJ2-2; 10 positions agree with TRBD2. Trimming took 0 bases from V and 4 from J; bases not matched to a gene: 11. The germline gives CDR1 LNHNV, CDR2 YYDKDF (reference sequence). The CDR3 extends over 19 amino acids. CDR3 DNA sequence: TGTGCCACCAGCAGAGATTTTTCTAGCGGGAGTTGGAGCACCGGGGAGCTGTTTTTT. Translation gives CATSRDFSSGSWSTGELFF.

The rearrangement uses TRBV5-1 and TRBJ1-1; a weak D match, TRBD1 (6 bases). This CDR3 has 13 residues. The germline V gene encodes CDR1 SGHRS and CDR2 YFSETQ. V lost 3 bases, J lost 6 bases, and 12 bases lay in between. CDR3 sequence (DNA): TGCGCCAGCAGCTCGACAGGTATGGCTGAAGCTTTCTTT. Its translation: CASSSTGMAEAFF.

The chain employs TRBV4-1 and TRBJ2-2, with D hard to call. V lost 2 bases and J 0 bases, leaving 19 bases between the germline ends. The CDR3 is 19 residues long. Per the germline V gene, CDR1 is MGHRA and CDR2 is YSYEKL. CDR3 DNA sequence: TGCGCCAGCAGCCAAACTCCACACCGCGCCCTCTCGAACACCGGGGAGCTGTTTTTT. As protein: CASSQTPHRALSNTGELFF.

The chain joins TRBV30 to TRBJ1-1, with TRBD1 as a possible D gene (5 bases). CDR1 and CDR2 (germline): GTSNPN, SVGIG (reference sequence). V was clipped by 1 base and J by 3 bases, with 9 bases between them. The CDR3 totals 13 residues. As DNA, the CDR3 is TGTGCCTGGAGTGCCTGGGACGACACTGAAGCTTTCTTT. Its protein is CAWSAWDDTEAFF.